This T cell receptor (beta chain) is drawn from a study of beta chain features in type 1 diabetes. Remarks on this clone: Its specificity is unknown.

There are 16 residues in the CDR3. Germline V CDR1 and CDR2: KGHSH, LQKENI. V was clipped by 5 bases and J by 0 bases, with 13 bases between them. As every portion of the isolated RNA was reverse transcribed, the sequencing read expressed TCRB transcripts. The repertoire was sequenced with immunoSEQ multiplex PCR; TCRdb's copy has only in-frame clones and lacks some. The profile shows hundreds of thousands of clones, approximately 15% of them singletons. The study's findings and limits: Compared to healthy donors, patients appeared to have naive, central memory and Treg TCRB repertoires that were more alike. Amplification by PCR could prefer shorter templates, with the same effect in patients and controls. Shortening that was moderate but significant affected the TCRB CDR3s of Type 1 diabetes patients in all four CD4+ subsets. The study found fewer insertions and more deletions at VDJ junctions in type 1 diabetes patients.

This receptor was identified in a man aged 25-40 years with type 1 diabetes. V usage is TRBV18 and J usage is TRBJ2-2; weak D call: TRBD2 (5 bases). Specimen: naive CD4+ T cells from blood. Here the CDR3 reads CASSSQRTANTGELFF. The CDR3, as DNA: TGTGCCAGCTCATCCCAGCGGACCGCGAACACCGGGGAGCTGTTTTTT.